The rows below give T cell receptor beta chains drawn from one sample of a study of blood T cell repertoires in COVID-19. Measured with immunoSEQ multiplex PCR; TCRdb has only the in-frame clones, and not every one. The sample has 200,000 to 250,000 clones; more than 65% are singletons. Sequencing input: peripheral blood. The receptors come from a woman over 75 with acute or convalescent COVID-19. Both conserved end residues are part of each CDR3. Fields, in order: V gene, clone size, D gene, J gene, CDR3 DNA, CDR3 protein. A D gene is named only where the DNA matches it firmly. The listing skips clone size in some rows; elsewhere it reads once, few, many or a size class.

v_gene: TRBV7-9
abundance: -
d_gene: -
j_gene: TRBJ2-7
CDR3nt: TGTGCCAGCAGCTTAGCTGGCAGAGGCTACGAGCAGTACTTC
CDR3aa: CASSLAGRGYEQYF

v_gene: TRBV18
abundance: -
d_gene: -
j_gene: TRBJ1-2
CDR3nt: TGTGCCAGCTCACTTTTCACCCTCGACAGTTCTAACTATGGCTACACCTTC
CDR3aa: CASSLFTLDSSNYGYTF

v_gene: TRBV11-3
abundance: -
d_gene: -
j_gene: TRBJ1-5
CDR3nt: TGTGCCAGCAGCCTAAACTCCGATAGCAATCAGCCCCAGCATTTT
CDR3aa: CASSLNSDSNQPQHF

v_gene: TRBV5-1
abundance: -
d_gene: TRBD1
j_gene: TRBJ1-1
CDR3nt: TGCGCCAGCAGCTATGGACAGGTGAACACTGAAGCTTTCTTT
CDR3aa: CASSYGQVNTEAFF

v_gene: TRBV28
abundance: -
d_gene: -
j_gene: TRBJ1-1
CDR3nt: TGTGCCACTAATTCCAACACTGAAGCTTTCTTT
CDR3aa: CATNSNTEAFF

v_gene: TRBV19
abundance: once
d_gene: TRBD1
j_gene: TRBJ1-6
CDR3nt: TGTGCCAGTAGTACCAGGGGGATATCACCCCTCCACTTT
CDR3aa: CASSTRGISPLHF

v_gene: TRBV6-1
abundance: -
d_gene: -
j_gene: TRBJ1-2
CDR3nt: TGTGCCAGCAGTTTCCCGACTGATGGCTACACCTTC
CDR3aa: CASSFPTDGYTF

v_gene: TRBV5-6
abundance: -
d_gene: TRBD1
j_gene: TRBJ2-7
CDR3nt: TGTGCCAGCAGCTTGTCGCTTCGGTTTTCGGAGACAGGGGGCGAGCAGTACTTC
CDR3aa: CASSLSLRFSETGGEQYF

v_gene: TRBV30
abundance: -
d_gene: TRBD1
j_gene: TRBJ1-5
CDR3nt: TGTGCCTGGGACAGGGGGCGGCTTGGCAATCAGCCCCAGCATTTT
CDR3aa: CAWDRGRLGNQPQHF

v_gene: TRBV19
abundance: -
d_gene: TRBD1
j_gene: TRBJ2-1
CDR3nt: TGTGCCAGTAGGGCCCAGGGGGTTTACAATGAGCAGTTCTTC
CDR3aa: CASRAQGVYNEQFF

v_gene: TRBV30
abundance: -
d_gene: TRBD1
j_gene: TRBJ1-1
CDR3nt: TGTGCCTGGAGTAGGAACAGGGGGAACACTGAAGCTTTCTTT
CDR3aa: CAWSRNRGNTEAFF

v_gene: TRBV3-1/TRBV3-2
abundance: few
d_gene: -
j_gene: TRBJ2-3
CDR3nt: TGTGCCAGCAGCCAAGGGTTCGAGTTCCGAGATACGCAGTATTTT
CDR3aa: CASSQGFEFRDTQYF

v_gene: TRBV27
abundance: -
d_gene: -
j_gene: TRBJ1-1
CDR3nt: TGTGCCAGCAGTTTAAGGCAGGGTAGGGCTGAAGCTTTCTTT
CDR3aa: CASSLRQGRAEAFF

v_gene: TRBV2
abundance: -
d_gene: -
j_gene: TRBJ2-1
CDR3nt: TGTGCCAGCAGTGTTTTCCCCGGGGGCTACAATGAGCAGTTCTTC
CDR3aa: CASSVFPGGYNEQFF

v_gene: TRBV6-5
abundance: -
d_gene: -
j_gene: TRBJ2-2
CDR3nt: TGTGCCAGCATCTACGGTTACACCGGGGAGCTGTTTTTT
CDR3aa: CASIYGYTGELFF

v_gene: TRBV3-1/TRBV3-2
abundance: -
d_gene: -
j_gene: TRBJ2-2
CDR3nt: TGTGCCAGCAGCCAAGGGAGAGGGATCACCGGGGAGCTGTTTTTT
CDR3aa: CASSQGRGITGELFF

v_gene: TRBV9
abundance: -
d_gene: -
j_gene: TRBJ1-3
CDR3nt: TGTGCCAGCAGCAAAAGCGAGGGGGTTGGAAACACCATATATTTT
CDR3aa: CASSKSEGVGNTIYF

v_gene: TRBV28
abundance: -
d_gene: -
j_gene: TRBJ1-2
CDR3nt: TGTGCCAGCACCTCAAAGGGGACTCACAGCACCTTC
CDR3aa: CASTSKGTHSTF

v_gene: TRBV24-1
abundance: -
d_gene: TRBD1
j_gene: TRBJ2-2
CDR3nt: TGTGCCACCAGTGATCCTACAGGGGCCGGGGAGCTGTTTTTT
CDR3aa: CATSDPTGAGELFF

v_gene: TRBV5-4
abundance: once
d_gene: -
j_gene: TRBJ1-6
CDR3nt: TGTGCCAGCAGCTTGCAGGGGTACTATAATTCACCCCTCCACTTT
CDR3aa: CASSLQGYYNSPLHF

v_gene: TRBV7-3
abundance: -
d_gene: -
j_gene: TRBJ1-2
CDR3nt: TGTGCCAGCAGCTTATATCCGGGGACTAACTATGGCTACACCTTC
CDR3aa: CASSLYPGTNYGYTF

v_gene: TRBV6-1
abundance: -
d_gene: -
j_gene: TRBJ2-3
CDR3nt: TGTGCCAGCAGTGATCTGGTACAGGGCAAGGGTGATACGCAGTATTTT
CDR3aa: CASSDLVQGKGDTQYF

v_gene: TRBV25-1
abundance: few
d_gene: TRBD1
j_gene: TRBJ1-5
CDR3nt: TGTGCCAGCAGTGACGGACAGGGGATAAATCAGCCCCAGCATTTT
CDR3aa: CASSDGQGINQPQHF

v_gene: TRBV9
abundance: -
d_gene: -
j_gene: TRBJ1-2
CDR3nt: TGTGCCAGCAGCGTAGACGCAGGCGAGTCCAACTATGGCTACACCTTC
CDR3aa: CASSVDAGESNYGYTF

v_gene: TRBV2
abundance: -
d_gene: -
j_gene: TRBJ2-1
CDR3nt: TGTGCCAGCAGTGATCGGCTAGCGTTAACCTACAATGAGCAGTTCTTC
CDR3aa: CASSDRLALTYNEQFF